This is a list of T cell receptor beta chains from one sample in a study of blood T cells in healthy people across ages. Each CDR3 protein is one row after TCRdb ran MiXCR on the 5' RACE reads. The repertoire holds fewer than 2,000,000 distinct CDR3 sequences, with roughly 30% as singletons. Input material: blood. These receptors came from a woman between 25 and 40 years old in good health. Both conserved end residues are part of each CDR3. The order of the fields is J gene, clone size, V gene, D gene, CDR3 protein, CDR3 DNA. D genes are given only for firm matches. Clone size is shown for a subset of rows, as once, few, many or a class of expanded clone.

j_call: TRBJ1-5
clone_size: few
v_call: TRBV12-3/TRBV12-4
d_call: .
cdr3_aa: CATGSSNQPQHF
cdr3_nt: TGTGCTACAGGGTCTAGCAATCAGCCCCAGCATTTT

j_call: TRBJ2-7
clone_size: .
v_call: TRBV29-1
d_call: TRBD2
cdr3_aa: CSADPGLANNEQYF
cdr3_nt: TGCAGCGCTGACCCGGGACTAGCGAACAATGAGCAGTACTTC

j_call: TRBJ1-5
clone_size: .
v_call: TRBV10-3
d_call: .
cdr3_aa: CAISEVRGGNQLQHF
cdr3_nt: TGTGCCATCAGTGAGGTCAGGGGAGGCAATCAGCTCCAGCATTTT

j_call: TRBJ1-2
clone_size: .
v_call: TRBV29-1
d_call: TRBD1
cdr3_aa: CSVWVGDSSSGYTF
cdr3_nt: TGCAGCGTGTGGGTAGGGGACAGCTCTTCTGGCTACACCTTC

j_call: TRBJ2-1
clone_size: .
v_call: TRBV7-8
d_call: .
cdr3_aa: CASSKRAADYNEQFF
cdr3_nt: TGTGCCAGCAGCAAGCGGGCAGCGGACTACAATGAGCAGTTCTTC

j_call: TRBJ2-7
clone_size: .
v_call: TRBV20-1
d_call: TRBD1
cdr3_aa: CSARTGSTYEQYF
cdr3_nt: TGCAGTGCTCGGACAGGTTCTACCTACGAGCAGTACTTC

j_call: TRBJ1-2
clone_size: few
v_call: TRBV4-1
d_call: .
cdr3_aa: CASSQDELFQDRRGYTF
cdr3_nt: TGCGCCAGCAGCCAAGATGAACTTTTTCAGGACAGAAGGGGCTACACCTTC

j_call: TRBJ2-7
clone_size: few
v_call: TRBV30
d_call: .
cdr3_aa: CAWSVPAGPSSYEQYF
cdr3_nt: .

j_call: TRBJ2-5
clone_size: many
v_call: TRBV29-1
d_call: .
cdr3_aa: CSAARLGRRELAETQYF
cdr3_nt: TGCAGCGCGGCTCGACTAGGACGGCGGGAATTGGCAGAGACCCAGTACTTC

j_call: TRBJ2-1
clone_size: few
v_call: TRBV12-3/TRBV12-4
d_call: TRBD2
cdr3_aa: CASNPGGDEQFF
cdr3_nt: TGTGCCAGCAACCCTGGGGGGGATGAGCAGTTCTTC

j_call: TRBJ1-5
clone_size: .
v_call: TRBV24-1
d_call: .
cdr3_aa: CATSDSSDPLGYQPQHF
cdr3_nt: TGTGCCACCAGTGATTCTTCAGACCCCCTAGGCTATCAGCCCCAGCATTTT

j_call: TRBJ1-2
clone_size: few
v_call: TRBV27
d_call: TRBD1
cdr3_aa: CASSSPHTGGNGYTF
cdr3_nt: TGTGCCAGCAGTTCCCCCCATACAGGGGGCAATGGCTACACCTTC

j_call: TRBJ2-1
clone_size: few
v_call: TRBV20-1
d_call: .
cdr3_aa: CSARLLGEDWNNEQFF
cdr3_nt: TGCAGTGCTAGACTTCTCGGGGAGGACTGGAACAATGAGCAGTTCTTC

j_call: TRBJ1-2
clone_size: few
v_call: TRBV21-1
d_call: .
cdr3_aa: CASSKGAIPTANYGYTF
cdr3_nt: TGTGCCAGCAGCAAGGGGGCGATCCCCACCGCTAACTATGGCTACACCTTC

j_call: TRBJ1-1
clone_size: .
v_call: TRBV5-1
d_call: .
cdr3_aa: CASSLDGQYAEAFF
cdr3_nt: TGCGCCAGCAGCTTGGACGGACAGTACGCTGAAGCTTTCTTT

j_call: TRBJ1-1
clone_size: .
v_call: TRBV18
d_call: .
cdr3_aa: CASSPPQGWGDTEAFF
cdr3_nt: TGTGCCAGCTCACCACCGCAGGGCTGGGGGGACACTGAAGCTTTCTTT

j_call: TRBJ2-1
clone_size: .
v_call: TRBV11-2
d_call: .
cdr3_aa: CASSLETAGYNEQFF
cdr3_nt: TGTGCCAGCAGCTTAGAAACGGCAGGCTACAATGAGCAGTTCTTC

j_call: TRBJ2-7
clone_size: .
v_call: TRBV6-5
d_call: .
cdr3_aa: CASLGNNYEQYF
cdr3_nt: TGTGCCAGCTTAGGGAATAACTACGAGCAGTACTTC

j_call: TRBJ2-5
clone_size: few
v_call: TRBV5-1
d_call: .
cdr3_aa: CASKAGTQETQYF
cdr3_nt: TGCGCCAGCAAGGCGGGGACTCAAGAGACCCAGTACTTC

j_call: TRBJ2-7
clone_size: many
v_call: TRBV5-1
d_call: .
cdr3_aa: CASSLAPGGGNYEQYF
cdr3_nt: TGCGCCAGCAGCTTGGCCCCCGGAGGGGGAAACTACGAGCAGTACTTC

j_call: TRBJ2-7
clone_size: .
v_call: TRBV9
d_call: TRBD2
cdr3_aa: CASSPHSGSGDEQYF
cdr3_nt: TGTGCCAGCAGCCCCCATAGCGGGAGTGGGGACGAGCAGTACTTC

j_call: TRBJ1-2
clone_size: few
v_call: TRBV2
d_call: TRBD1
cdr3_aa: CASTVRGNYGYTF
cdr3_nt: TGTGCCAGCACGGTCAGGGGGAACTATGGCTACACCTTC

j_call: TRBJ2-1
clone_size: .
v_call: TRBV5-1
d_call: TRBD2
cdr3_aa: CASSLPAAGEASYNEQFF
cdr3_nt: TGCGCCAGCAGCTTGCCTGCAGCGGGAGAGGCCTCCTACAATGAGCAGTTCTTC

j_call: TRBJ2-7
clone_size: .
v_call: TRBV10-3
d_call: .
cdr3_aa: CAIRGARPGYEQYF
cdr3_nt: TGTGCCATCAGGGGGGCCCGACCAGGATACGAGCAGTACTTC

j_call: TRBJ2-1
clone_size: .
v_call: TRBV20-1
d_call: .
cdr3_aa: CSASVGSSYNEQFF
cdr3_nt: TGCAGTGCTAGTGTGGGGAGCTCCTACAATGAGCAGTTCTTC

j_call: TRBJ2-1
clone_size: many
v_call: TRBV29-1
d_call: .
cdr3_aa: CSVDPGPNGEQFF
cdr3_nt: TGCAGCGTTGACCCCGGGCCCAACGGAGAGCAGTTCTTC

j_call: TRBJ2-3
clone_size: .
v_call: TRBV5-1
d_call: TRBD1
cdr3_aa: CASSPRGFVTDTQYF
cdr3_nt: TGCGCCAGCAGCCCCAGGGGGTTTGTAACAGATACACAGTATTTT

j_call: TRBJ2-7
clone_size: .
v_call: TRBV5-1
d_call: .
cdr3_aa: CASSGTGTSPYEQYF
cdr3_nt: TGCGCCAGCAGCGGAACGGGCACCTCCCCCTACGAGCAGTACTTC

j_call: TRBJ2-5
clone_size: few
v_call: TRBV5-5
d_call: .
cdr3_aa: CASSGFETQYF
cdr3_nt: TGTGCCAGCAGTGGGTTCGAGACCCAGTACTTC

j_call: TRBJ2-7
clone_size: .
v_call: TRBV25-1
d_call: .
cdr3_aa: CASSANWFPYEQYF
cdr3_nt: TGTGCCAGCAGTGCAAACTGGTTCCCCTACGAGCAGTACTTC

j_call: TRBJ2-7
clone_size: .
v_call: TRBV5-1
d_call: .
cdr3_aa: CASSLTGTATYEQYF
cdr3_nt: TGCGCCAGCAGCTTGACCGGGACGGCTACCTACGAGCAGTACTTC

j_call: TRBJ2-3
clone_size: few
v_call: TRBV5-1
d_call: .
cdr3_aa: CASSLYADTQYF
cdr3_nt: TGCGCCAGCAGCTTGTATGCAGATACGCAGTATTTT

j_call: TRBJ2-7
clone_size: few
v_call: TRBV4-2
d_call: TRBD1
cdr3_aa: CASSQVSGTGEGYEQYF
cdr3_nt: TGTGCCAGCAGCCAAGTCTCCGGGACAGGGGAGGGCTACGAGCAGTACTTC

j_call: TRBJ1-2
clone_size: few
v_call: TRBV4-1
d_call: TRBD1
cdr3_aa: CASSRFPTGFNYGYTF
cdr3_nt: TGCGCCAGCAGCCGGTTTCCGACAGGGTTCAACTATGGCTACACCTTC

j_call: TRBJ2-7
clone_size: many
v_call: TRBV4-1
d_call: .
cdr3_aa: CASSQGVGVGYEQYF
cdr3_nt: TGCGCCAGCAGCCAAGGGGTAGGGGTAGGCTACGAGCAGTACTTC

j_call: TRBJ2-3
clone_size: .
v_call: TRBV12-3/TRBV12-4
d_call: .
cdr3_aa: CASSTLLEPDTQYF
cdr3_nt: TGTGCCAGCAGTACCCTCTTAGAGCCAGATACGCAGTATTTT

j_call: TRBJ1-2
clone_size: .
v_call: TRBV5-6
d_call: .
cdr3_aa: CASSSGRALRGYTF
cdr3_nt: TGTGCCAGCAGCTCAGGACGGGCTCTGCGCGGCTACACCTTC

j_call: TRBJ2-1
clone_size: many
v_call: TRBV7-2
d_call: TRBD2
cdr3_aa: CASRGLAGGHEQFF
cdr3_nt: TGTGCCAGCAGGGGACTAGCGGGGGGGCATGAGCAGTTCTTC

j_call: TRBJ2-5
clone_size: few
v_call: TRBV20-1
d_call: .
cdr3_aa: CSARHGGGGWETQYF
cdr3_nt: TGCAGTGCTAGGCACGGGGGAGGAGGGTGGGAGACCCAGTACTTC